Following are 17 T cell receptor beta chains from one sample sequenced in a study of blood T cell repertoires in COVID-19 (dated by TCRdb to the early 2020s). Libraries were prepared through the immunoSEQ multiplex PCR assay. The source is immuneACCESS, and TCRdb retained only in-frame sequences with V and J called. Part of the clones is not carried over; for the studies checked, unresolved V genes explain less than half of this, and the remainder is unexplained. The table for this sample lists roughly 250,000 clones; approximately 83% of them were counted only once. The top ten hold approximately 4.8% of the sample. The sequenced sample consisted of peripheral blood. The receptors here all came from a man in his fifties or sixties with active or convalescent COVID-19.

The V and J genes are TRBV20-1 and TRBJ2-1; 7 bases match TRBD2. V dropped 6 bases and J dropped 6; count of bases not matched to a gene: 2. Germline CDR1 is DFQATT and CDR2 is SNEGSKA (reference sequence). The CDR3 spans 11 residues. The CDR3 reads CSAWGGNEQFF. Written as DNA, the CDR3 is TGCAGTGCCTGGGGGGGCAATGAGCAGTTCTTC.

Points on this clone: Additional DNA sequences in this sample encode the identical CDR3. This chain joins TRBV18 and TRBJ2-7, with TRBD1 identical over 9 bases. This CDR3 has 14 amino acids. CDR1 KGHSH and CDR2 LQKENI come from the germline V gene. V gave up 2 bases and J gave up 3 bases; unmatched junction bases: 2. The CDR3 DNA reads as TGTGCCAGCTCACCAGGGACAGGGAGCTACGAGCAGTACTTC. It codes for CASSPGTGSYEQYF.

The chain is built from TRBV27 and TRBJ2-1, with 9 bases identical to TRBD1. Germline-derived CDR1 and CDR2 are MNHEY and SMNVEV (reference sequence). J was trimmed by 5 bases and V by 5 bases; bases with no gene match: 10. This CDR3 is 16 amino acids long. The chain's CDR3 is CASSRTRGQGNNEQFF. As DNA, the CDR3 is TGTGCCAGCAGTCGCACCCGGGGACAGGGTAACAATGAGCAGTTCTTC.

V is TRBV7-3 and J is TRBJ2-7; TRBD1 matches 7 bases. CDR1 is SGHTA and CDR2 is FQGTGA in the germline V gene. Germline trimming cut 3 bases from V and 1 base from J; bases unmatched to any gene: 6. CDR3 size: 15 residues. Here the CDR3 reads CASSFMDRHSYEQYF. The CDR3 DNA reads TGTGCCAGCAGCTTTATGGACAGGCATTCCTACGAGCAGTACTTC. The variable domain in full, completed from reference TRBV7-3 and TRBJ2-7, reads GAGVSQTPSNKVTEKGKYVELRCDPISGHTALYWYRQSLGQGPEFLIYFQGTGAADDSGLPNDRFFAVRPEGSVSTLKIQRTERGDSAVYLCASSFMDRHSYEQYFGPGTRLTVT.

The chain is built from TRBV6-1 and TRBJ1-1; D not certain. This CDR3 is 14 amino acids long. Germline V gene lookup returns CDR1 MNHNS and CDR2 SASEGT. Trimming left V 2 bases short and J 3 bases short, with 10 bases between. CDR3 loop: CASSESWRDTEAFF. Here the CDR3 DNA reads TGTGCCAGCAGTGAAAGTTGGAGGGACACTGAAGCTTTCTTT.

V usage is TRBV29-1 and J usage is TRBJ2-3; 8 bases agree with TRBD2. Germline CDR1 reads SQVTM; CDR2 reads ANQGSEA. V lost 4 bases and J lost 7; bases outside the gene matches: 13. The CDR3 spans 15 residues. In DNA form, the CDR3 reads TGCAGCGTTGGGATCGGGACTAGTTTGTCGAATACGCAGTATTTT. Translated: CSVGIGTSLSNTQYF.

V is TRBV6-5 and J is TRBJ1-2; 8 positions agree with TRBD1. V lost 7 bases to trimming and J lost 7 bases; unmatched junction nucleotides: 14. Germline CDR1 MNHEY, CDR2 SVGAGI. This CDR3 contains 15 residues. DNA of the CDR3: TGTGCCAGCAATCCCGATTATCAGGGGGCAGGTGGCTACACCTTC. Translation gives CASNPDYQGAGGYTF.

The chain employs TRBV7-2 and TRBJ1-6; D gene unclear. Germline-derived CDR1 and CDR2 are SGHTA and FQGNSA. V lost 2 bases to trimming and J lost 6 bases, with 5 bases between them. The CDR3 length is 13 residues. CDR3 in amino acids: CASSLYLNSPLHF. For the CDR3, the DNA is TGTGCCAGCAGCTTATATCTTAATTCACCCCTCCACTTT. Combining the CDR3 with reference TRBV7-2 and TRBJ1-6 gives the whole variable domain GAGVSQSPSNKVTEKGKDVELRCDPISGHTALYWYRQSLGQGLEFLIYFQGNSAPDKSGLPSDRFSAERTGGSVSTLTIQRTQQEDSAVYLCASSLYLNSPLHFGNGTRLTVT.

The chain links TRBV18 to TRBJ1-2; 11 bases align to TRBD1. Germline trimming cut 2 bases from V and 3 bases from J; bases unmatched to any gene: 8. The CDR3 has 17 amino acids. The germline V gene has CDR1 KGHSH and CDR2 LQKENI. Here the CDR3 reads CASSPFSPGQGDYGYTF. In DNA form, the CDR3 reads TGTGCCAGCTCACCATTCTCGCCGGGACAGGGGGACTATGGCTACACCTTC.

The chain recombines TRBV6-5 with TRBJ1-1, with 7 bases that match TRBD1. This CDR3 region has 15 residues. V shed 7 bases, J shed 6 bases, and the junction held 14 bases outside the gene matches. CDR1 and CDR2 (germline): MNHEY, SVGAGI. CDR3 in amino acids: CASTRGGRVFAEAFF. The CDR3 bases are TGTGCCAGCACTCGAGGGGGCAGGGTTTTCGCTGAAGCTTTCTTT.

As to this clone: Distinct nucleotide sequences in the sample also encode this CDR3. The chain couples TRBV28 to TRBJ1-5; D gene ambiguous. CDR1 and CDR2 from the germline V gene are MDHEN and SYDVKM. Trimming left V 5 bases short and J 5 bases short, with 7 bases between. This CDR3 region has 12 residues. The CDR3 nucleotides are TGTGCCAGCAGTCCCGGTGATCAGCCCCAGCATTTT. It translates to CASSPGDQPQHF.

The chain links TRBV5-6 to TRBJ2-5; TRBD2 might be the D (6 bases). Germline V gives CDR1 SGHDT, CDR2 YYEEEE. There are 15 residues in the CDR3. With 3 bases removed from V and 4 bases from J, the gap between germline ends came to 16 bases. CDR3 DNA sequence: TGTGCCAGCAGCTCCCCCACAAATAGCGGAGAGACCCAGTACTTC. Residues: CASSSPTNSGETQYF.

V usage is TRBV20-1 and J usage is TRBJ2-7; D remains unclear. V shed 4 bases and J shed 2 bases, with 6 bases lying between them. The CDR3 sequence is 11 residues long. Per germline, CDR1 DFQATT and CDR2 SNEGSKA (reference sequence). The CDR3 here is CSATSTYEQYF. In DNA form, the CDR3 reads TGCAGTGCTACATCAACCTACGAGCAGTACTTC.

The V call is TRBV4-1, the J call TRBJ2-3; 8 bases agree with TRBD2. The CDR3 is 16 amino acids. Germline V gene sequence: CDR1 MGHRA, CDR2 YSYEKL. V shed 4 bases and J 6 bases; nucleotides not matched to a gene: 12. The CDR3 sequence: CASSLRGSGAGDTQYF. The CDR3 coding sequence is TGCGCCAGCAGCCTGCGAGGTAGCGGGGCTGGGGATACGCAGTATTTT.

The genes are TRBV30 and TRBJ1-4; no clear D. V was pared by 8 bases and J by 1 base, with 14 bases between. This CDR3 has 14 residues. Germline V CDR1 and CDR2: GTSNPN, SVGIG (reference sequence). CDR3 in amino acids: CAGAIGVTNEKLFF. The CDR3 nucleotides are TGTGCCGGCGCCATCGGGGTAACTAATGAAAAACTGTTTTTT. Full variable domain (missing parts from reference TRBV30 and TRBJ1-4): SQTIHQWPATLVQPVGSPLSLECTVEGTSNPNLYWYRQAAGRGLQLLFYSVGIGQISSEVPQNLSASRPQDRQFILSSKKLLLSDSGFYLCAGAIGVTNEKLFFGSGTQLSVL.

This clone was observed many times. V gene TRBV24-1 combines with J gene TRBJ1-5; 9 bases line up with TRBD1. The junction had 5 bases not matched to a gene; V was cut back by 2 bases and J by 7 bases. The germline CDR1 and CDR2 sequences are KGHDR and SFDVKD. The CDR3 has 15 residues. The CDR3 region is CATSDWGQGGQPQHF. CDR3 in DNA: TGTGCCACCAGTGATTGGGGACAGGGAGGACAGCCCCAGCATTTT.

V is TRBV19 and J is TRBJ1-6, with 8 bases identical to TRBD1. The CDR3 spans 14 residues. V gave up 7 bases and J gave up 7 bases; unmatched junction bases: 6. The V gene's germline CDR1 is LNHDA and CDR2 SQIVND (reference sequence). CDR3 loop: CASTPTGENSPLHF. CDR3 sequence (DNA): TGTGCCAGTACCCCGACAGGGGAAAATTCACCCCTCCACTTT.